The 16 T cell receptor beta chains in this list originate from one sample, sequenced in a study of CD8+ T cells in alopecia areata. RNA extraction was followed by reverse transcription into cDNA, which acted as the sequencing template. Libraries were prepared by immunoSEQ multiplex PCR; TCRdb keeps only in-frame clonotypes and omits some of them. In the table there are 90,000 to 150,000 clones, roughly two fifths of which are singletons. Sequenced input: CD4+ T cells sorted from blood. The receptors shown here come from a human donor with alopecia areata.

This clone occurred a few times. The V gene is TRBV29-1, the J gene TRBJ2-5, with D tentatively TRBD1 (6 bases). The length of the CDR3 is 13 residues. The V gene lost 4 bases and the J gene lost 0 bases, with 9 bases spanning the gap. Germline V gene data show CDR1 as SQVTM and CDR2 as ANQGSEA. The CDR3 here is CSVGGGYQETQYF. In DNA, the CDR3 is TGCAGCGTTGGAGGGGGATACCAAGAGACCCAGTACTTC.

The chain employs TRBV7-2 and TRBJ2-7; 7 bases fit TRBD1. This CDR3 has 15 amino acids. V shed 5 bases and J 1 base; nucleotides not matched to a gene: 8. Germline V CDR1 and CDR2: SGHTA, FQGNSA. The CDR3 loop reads CASSRQGQLSYEQYF. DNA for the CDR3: TGTGCCAGCAGCCGACAGGGACAACTATCCTACGAGCAGTACTTC.

CDR3 DNA sequence: TGTGCCTGGAGCTGGCGGGGGGGACCCTACGAGCAGTACTTC. Translating it yields CAWSWRGGPYEQYF. The chain combines TRBV30 with TRBJ2-7, with 9 bases lining up with TRBD2. The germline V gene has CDR1 GTSNPN and CDR2 SVGIG (reference sequence). The trim removed 3 bases at V and 2 bases at J, leaving 5 bases unmatched. The CDR3 loop spans 14 amino acids.

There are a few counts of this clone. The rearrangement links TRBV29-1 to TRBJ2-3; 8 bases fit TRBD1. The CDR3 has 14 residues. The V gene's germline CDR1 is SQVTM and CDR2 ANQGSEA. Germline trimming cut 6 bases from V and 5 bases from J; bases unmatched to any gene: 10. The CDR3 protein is CSVARGQGEDTQYF. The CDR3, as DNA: TGCAGCGTCGCACGCGGACAGGGAGAAGATACGCAGTATTTT.

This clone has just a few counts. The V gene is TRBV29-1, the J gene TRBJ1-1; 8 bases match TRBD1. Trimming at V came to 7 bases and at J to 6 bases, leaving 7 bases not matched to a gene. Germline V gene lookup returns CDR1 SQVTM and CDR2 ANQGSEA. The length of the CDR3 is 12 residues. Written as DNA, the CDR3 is TGCAGCGGACAGGGGAAGGAGTCTGAAGCTTTCTTT. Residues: CSGQGKESEAFF.

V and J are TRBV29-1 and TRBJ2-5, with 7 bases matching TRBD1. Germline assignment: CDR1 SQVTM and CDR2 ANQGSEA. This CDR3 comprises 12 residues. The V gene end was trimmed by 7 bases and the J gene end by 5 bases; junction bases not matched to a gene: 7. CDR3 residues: CSEGQPGETQYF. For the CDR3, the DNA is TGCAGCGAGGGACAGCCGGGGGAGACCCAGTACTTC.

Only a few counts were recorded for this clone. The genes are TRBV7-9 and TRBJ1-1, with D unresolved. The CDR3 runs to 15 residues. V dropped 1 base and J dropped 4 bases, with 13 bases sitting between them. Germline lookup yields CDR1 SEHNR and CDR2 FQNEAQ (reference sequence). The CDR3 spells CASSLGGGPGTEAFF. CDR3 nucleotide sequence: TGTGCCAGCAGCTTAGGTGGAGGGCCGGGCACTGAAGCTTTCTTT.

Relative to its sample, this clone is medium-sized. The CDR3 nucleotides are TGTGCCAGCAGCCCAGTAGGGGGGACCTTAGTTGGCGAGCAGTACTTC. Protein product: CASSPVGGTLVGEQYF. The rearrangement links TRBV7-9 to TRBJ2-7; tentatively, D is TRBD1 or TRBD2 (6 bases each). The ends were cut back, 5 bases at V and 6 bases at J, with 23 bases in the middle. CDR3 length equals 16 residues. Germline CDR1 SEHNR, CDR2 FQNEAQ (reference sequence).

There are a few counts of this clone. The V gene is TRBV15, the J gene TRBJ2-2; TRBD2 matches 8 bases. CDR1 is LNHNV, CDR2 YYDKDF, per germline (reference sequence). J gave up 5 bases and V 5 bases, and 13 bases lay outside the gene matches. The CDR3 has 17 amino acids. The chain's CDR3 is CATSRLAGLLGTGELFF. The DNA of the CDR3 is TGTGCCACCAGCCGGCTAGCGGGTCTTCTGGGGACCGGGGAGCTGTTTTTT. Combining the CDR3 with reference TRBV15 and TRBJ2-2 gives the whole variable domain DAMVIQNPRYQVTQFGKPVTLSCSQTLNHNVMYWYQQKSSQAPKLLFHYYDKDFNNEADTPDNFQSRRPNTSFCFLDIRSPGLGDTAMYLCATSRLAGLLGTGELFFGEGSRLTVL.

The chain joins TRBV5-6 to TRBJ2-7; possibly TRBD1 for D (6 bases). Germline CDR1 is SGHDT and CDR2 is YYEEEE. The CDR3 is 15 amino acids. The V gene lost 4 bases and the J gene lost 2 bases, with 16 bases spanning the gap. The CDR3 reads CASSLYRVGPYEQYF. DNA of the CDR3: TGTGCCAGCAGCCTCTACAGGGTTGGGCCCTACGAGCAGTACTTC.

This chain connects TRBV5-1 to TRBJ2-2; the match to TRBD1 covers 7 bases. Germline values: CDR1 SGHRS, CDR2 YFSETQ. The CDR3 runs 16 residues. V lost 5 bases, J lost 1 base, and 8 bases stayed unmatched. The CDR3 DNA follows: TGCGCCAGCAGATCGCCGGGACAGTTGAACACCGGGGAGCTGTTTTTT. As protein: CASRSPGQLNTGELFF.

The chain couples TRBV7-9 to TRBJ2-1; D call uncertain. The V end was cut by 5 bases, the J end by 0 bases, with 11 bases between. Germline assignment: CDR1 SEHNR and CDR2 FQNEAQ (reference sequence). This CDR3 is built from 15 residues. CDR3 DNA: TGTGCCAGCAGCCCAAGACGGAGCTCCTACAATGAGCAGTTCTTC. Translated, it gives CASSPRRSSYNEQFF. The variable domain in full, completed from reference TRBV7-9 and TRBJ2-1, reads DTGVSQNPRHKITKRGQNVTFRCDPISEHNRLYWYRQTLGQGPEFLTYFQNEAQLEKSRLLSDRFSAERPKGSFSTLEIQRTEQGDSAMYLCASSPRRSSYNEQFFGPGTRLTVL.

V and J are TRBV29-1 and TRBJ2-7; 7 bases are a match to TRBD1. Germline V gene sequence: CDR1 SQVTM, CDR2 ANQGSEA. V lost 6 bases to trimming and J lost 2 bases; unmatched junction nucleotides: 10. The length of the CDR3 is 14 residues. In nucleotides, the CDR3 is TGCAGCGTGTTACATCCGGGGACAGCCTACGAGCAGTACTTC. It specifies CSVLHPGTAYEQYF.

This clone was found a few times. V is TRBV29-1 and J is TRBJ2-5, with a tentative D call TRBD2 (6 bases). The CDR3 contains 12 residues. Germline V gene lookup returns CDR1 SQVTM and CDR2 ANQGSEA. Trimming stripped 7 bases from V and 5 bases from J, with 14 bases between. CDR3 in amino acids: CSAVGGAETQYF. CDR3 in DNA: TGCAGCGCCGTGGGCGGGGCGGAGACCCAGTACTTC. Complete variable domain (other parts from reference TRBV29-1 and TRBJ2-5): SAVISQKPSRDICQRGTSLTIQCQVDSQVTMMFWYRQQPGQSLTLIATANQGSEATYESGFVIDKFPISRPNLTFSTLTVSNMSPEDSSIYLCSAVGGAETQYFGPGTRLLVL.

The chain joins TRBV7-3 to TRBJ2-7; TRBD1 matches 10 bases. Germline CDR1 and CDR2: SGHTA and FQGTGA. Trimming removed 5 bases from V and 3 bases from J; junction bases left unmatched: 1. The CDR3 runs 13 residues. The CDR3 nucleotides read TGTGCCAGCAGCCGGGACAGGGGCTACGAGCAGTACTTC. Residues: CASSRDRGYEQYF.

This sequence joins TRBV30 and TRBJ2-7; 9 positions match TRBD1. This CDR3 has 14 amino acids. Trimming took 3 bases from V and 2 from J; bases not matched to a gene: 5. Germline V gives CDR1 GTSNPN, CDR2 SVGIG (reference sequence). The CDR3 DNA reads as TGTGCCTGGAGCGGACAGGGGTTGACCTACGAGCAGTACTTC. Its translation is CAWSGQGLTYEQYF.